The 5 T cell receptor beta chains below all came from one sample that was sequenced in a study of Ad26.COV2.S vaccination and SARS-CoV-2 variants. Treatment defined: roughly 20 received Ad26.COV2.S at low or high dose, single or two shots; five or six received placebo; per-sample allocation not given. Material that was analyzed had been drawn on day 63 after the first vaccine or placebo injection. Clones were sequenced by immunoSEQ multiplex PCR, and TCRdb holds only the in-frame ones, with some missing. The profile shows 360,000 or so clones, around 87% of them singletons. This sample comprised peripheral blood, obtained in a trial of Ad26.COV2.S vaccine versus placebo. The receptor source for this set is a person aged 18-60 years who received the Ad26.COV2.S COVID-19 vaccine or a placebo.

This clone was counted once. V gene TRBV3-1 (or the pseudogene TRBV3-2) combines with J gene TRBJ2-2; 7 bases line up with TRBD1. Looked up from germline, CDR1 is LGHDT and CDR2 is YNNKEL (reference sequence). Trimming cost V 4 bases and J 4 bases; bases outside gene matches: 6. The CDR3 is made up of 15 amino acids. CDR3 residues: CASSRRDRLTGELFF. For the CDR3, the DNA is TGTGCCAGCAGCCGCCGGGACAGACTCACCGGGGAGCTGTTTTTT.

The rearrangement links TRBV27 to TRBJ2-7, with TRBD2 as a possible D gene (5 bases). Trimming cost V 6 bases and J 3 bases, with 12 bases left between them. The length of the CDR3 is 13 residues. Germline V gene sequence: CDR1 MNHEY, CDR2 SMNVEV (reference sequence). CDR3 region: CASRGEQHYEQYF. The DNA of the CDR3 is TGTGCCAGCAGGGGAGAGCAGCACTACGAGCAGTACTTC.

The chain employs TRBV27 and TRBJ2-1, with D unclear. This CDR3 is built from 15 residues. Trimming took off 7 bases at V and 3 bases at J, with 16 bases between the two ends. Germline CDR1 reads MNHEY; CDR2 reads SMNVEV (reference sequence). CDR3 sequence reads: CASTLTGQVYNEQFF. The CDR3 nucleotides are TGTGCCAGCACTCTCACCGGTCAGGTCTACAATGAGCAGTTCTTC.

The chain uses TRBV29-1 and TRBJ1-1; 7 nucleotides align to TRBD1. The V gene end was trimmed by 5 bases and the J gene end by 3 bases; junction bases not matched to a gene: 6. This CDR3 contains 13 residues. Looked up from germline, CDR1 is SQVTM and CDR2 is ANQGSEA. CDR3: CSVSAGGDTEAFF. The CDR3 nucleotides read TGCAGCGTTTCAGCAGGGGGTGACACTGAAGCTTTCTTT.

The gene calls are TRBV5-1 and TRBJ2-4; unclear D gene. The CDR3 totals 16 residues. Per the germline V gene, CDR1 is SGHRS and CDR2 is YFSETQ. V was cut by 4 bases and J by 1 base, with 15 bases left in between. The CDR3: CASSPDGLEAKNIQYF. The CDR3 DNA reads TGCGCCAGCAGCCCCGACGGCCTGGAGGCCAAAAACATTCAGTACTTC.